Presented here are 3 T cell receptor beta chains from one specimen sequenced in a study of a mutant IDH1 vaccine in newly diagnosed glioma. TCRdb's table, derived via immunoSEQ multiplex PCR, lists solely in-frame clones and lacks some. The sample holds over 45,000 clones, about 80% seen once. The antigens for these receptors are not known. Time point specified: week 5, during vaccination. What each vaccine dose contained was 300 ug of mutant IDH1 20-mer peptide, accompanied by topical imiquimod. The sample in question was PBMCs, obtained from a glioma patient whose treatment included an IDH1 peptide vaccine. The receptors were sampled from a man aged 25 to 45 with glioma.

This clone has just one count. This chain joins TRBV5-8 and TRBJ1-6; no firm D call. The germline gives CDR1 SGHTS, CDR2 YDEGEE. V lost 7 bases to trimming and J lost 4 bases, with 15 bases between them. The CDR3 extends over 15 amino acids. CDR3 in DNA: TGTGCCAGCCGCTACGCTATAGGTTATAATTCACCCCTCCACTTT. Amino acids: CASRYAIGYNSPLHF.

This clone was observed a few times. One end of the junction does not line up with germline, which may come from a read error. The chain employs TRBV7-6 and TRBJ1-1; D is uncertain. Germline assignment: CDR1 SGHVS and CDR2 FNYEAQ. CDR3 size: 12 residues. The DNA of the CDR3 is TGTGCCAGCAGCTTAGCGCAGTTTGCTCCCGATTTT. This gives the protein CASSLAQFAPDF.

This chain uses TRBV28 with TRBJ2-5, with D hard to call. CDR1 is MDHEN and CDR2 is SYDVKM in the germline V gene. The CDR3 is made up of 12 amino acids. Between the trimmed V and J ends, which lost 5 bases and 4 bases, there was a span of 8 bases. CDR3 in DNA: TGTGCCAGCAGTCGCCGCCGAGAGACCCAGTACTTC. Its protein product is CASSRRRETQYF.